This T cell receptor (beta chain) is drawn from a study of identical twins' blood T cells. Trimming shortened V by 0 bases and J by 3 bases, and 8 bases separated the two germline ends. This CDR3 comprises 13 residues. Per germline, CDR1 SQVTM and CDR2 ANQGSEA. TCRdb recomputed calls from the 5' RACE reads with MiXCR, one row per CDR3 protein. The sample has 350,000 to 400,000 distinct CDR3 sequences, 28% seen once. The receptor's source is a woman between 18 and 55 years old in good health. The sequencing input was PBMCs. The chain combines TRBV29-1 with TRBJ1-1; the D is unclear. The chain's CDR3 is CSVEDGSDTEAFF. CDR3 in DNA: TGCAGCGTTGAAGACGGTAGTGACACTGAAGCTTTCTTT.